This TCR beta chain was sequenced in a study of blood T cell repertoires in COVID-19. Study at large: Specimens from acute and convalescent COVID-19 originated in the United States, Italy and Spain. T cells, B-cell-depleted T cells, or PBMCs supplied cDNA or gDNA.

Original methodology: For nucleated cells, counts were estimated from reference gene primer amplification. Sequenced by immunoSEQ multiplex PCR; TCRdb stores in-frame clones only, minus some. Clone size and V and J calls were adopted from that table, with D and trimming inferred from the DNA. The sample shows 35,000 or so clones, 90% of them seen only once. V was pared by 0 bases and J by 5 bases, with 5 bases of the junction left unmatched. This CDR3 is 15 amino acids long. Germline assignment: CDR1 SGHRS and CDR2 YFSETQ. This clone was seen just once. The chain couples TRBV5-1 to TRBJ2-7; TRBD1 agrees at 10 bases. Sequenced sample: peripheral blood. The receptor was isolated from a human donor in a cohort sampled during active COVID-19. CDR3 amino acids: CASSLGGTGDHEQYF. The CDR3 region has the DNA TGCGCCAGCAGCTTGGGTGGGACAGGGGACCACGAGCAGTACTTC.